The 19 T cell receptor beta chains below all came from one sample that was sequenced in a study of T cell repertoires in cytomegalovirus infection. In TCRdb, the reads were re-called with MiXCR into one record per CDR3 protein. The sample lists a few hundred thousand distinct CDR3 sequences, 17% occurring once. Specimen: PBMCs. All receptors derive from a human donor in good health (CMV status not recorded). Some clones in this sample may be carry-over from other donors' samples.

This clonotype was counted ten times or more. J is TRBJ1-2 and V is TRBV7-2; 7 positions agree with TRBD1. There are 15 residues in the CDR3. Germline V gene lookup returns CDR1 SGHTA and CDR2 FQGNSA. Trimming at V came to 5 bases and at J to 2 bases, leaving 8 bases not matched to a gene. The CDR3, as DNA: TGTGCCAGCAGCCCTGGAGCGGGACAGAACTATGGCTACACCTTC. It encodes CASSPGAGQNYGYTF.

The sample holds many counts of this clonotype. The genes are TRBV12-3 or TRBV12-4 and TRBJ1-5; no clear D gene. The CDR3 length is 14 residues. The V and J ends lost 6 bases and 0 bases respectively, with 9 bases between them. In DNA form, the CDR3 reads TGTGCCAGCAGCGCACCTTATAGCAATCAGCCCCAGCATTTT. It specifies CASSAPYSNQPQHF.

This chain links TRBV4-1 with TRBJ2-5, with D perhaps matching TRBD2 (5 bases). The CDR3 sequence is 14 residues long. V was shortened by 3 bases and J by 5 bases, with 13 bases between the two germline ends. Germline lookup yields CDR1 MGHRA and CDR2 YSYEKL. CDR3 in amino acids: CASSQPTRGETQYF. CDR3 DNA: TGCGCCAGCAGCCAGCCGACACGAGGGGAGACCCAGTACTTC.

Here the CDR3 reads CASSGSDEGRRETQYF. The CDR3 nucleotides read TGTGCCAGCAGCGGGAGTGACGAGGGGCGCCGAGAGACCCAGTACTTC. The chain uses TRBV9 and TRBJ2-5; tentatively, D is TRBD1 or TRBD2 (5 bases each). Germline V gives CDR1 SGDLS, CDR2 YYNGEE. The V end lost 3 bases, the J end lost 4 bases, and 19 bases lay between the germline ends. The CDR3 covers 16 residues.

In its sample, this clonotype was seen many times. The chain employs TRBV14 and TRBJ1-1, with TRBD1 matching over 8 bases. Trimming took 4 bases from V and 4 from J; bases not matched to a gene: 5. CDR3 length equals 14 residues. CDR1 and CDR2 (germline): SGHDN, FVKESK. The CDR3 DNA sequence: TGTGCCAGCAGCCTTCAGGGGGCGGGCACTGAAGCTTTCTTT. Translation: CASSLQGAGTEAFF.

The genes are TRBV20-1 and TRBJ2-1; 7 nucleotides agree with TRBD2. Unmatched junction bases numbered 9, after V lost 3 bases and J lost 1 base. CDR3 length: 16 residues. Germline values: CDR1 DFQATT, CDR2 SNEGSKA (reference sequence). The CDR3 nucleotides read TGCAGTGCTAGGGAATGGGAGGGTCCGTCCTACAATGAGCAGTTCTTC. Its translation is CSAREWEGPSYNEQFF.

This rearrangement joins TRBV6-5 to TRBJ2-5; perhaps TRBD2 as D (5 bases). CDR1 is MNHEY, CDR2 SVGAGI, per germline. Trimming took 2 bases from V and 2 from J, leaving 12 bases between them. CDR3 size: 15 residues. CDR3 region: CASSYTRLQQETQYF. The CDR3 DNA reads TGTGCCAGCAGTTACACTAGACTTCAACAAGAGACCCAGTACTTC.

This clonotype was seen a few times. The chain recombines TRBV6-1 with TRBJ1-5; D not certain. V gave up 8 bases and J gave up 5 bases, with 10 bases separating them. This CDR3 contains 12 residues. The germline V gene has CDR1 MNHNS and CDR2 SASEGT. This CDR3 reads CASVGYYQPQHF. The DNA for the CDR3 is TGTGCCAGCGTAGGATATTATCAGCCCCAGCATTTT.

J is TRBJ2-3 and V is TRBV27; TRBD1 might be the D (6 bases). The V gene's germline CDR1 is MNHEY and CDR2 SMNVEV (reference sequence). Trimming removed 5 bases from V and 4 bases from J, with 16 bases in between. The CDR3 covers 15 residues. The CDR3 coding sequence is TGTGCCAGCAGTCAGGGCCGAAACAGGGCAGATACGCAGTATTTT. It encodes CASSQGRNRADTQYF.

This sequence joins TRBV6-5 and TRBJ1-1; D is unclear. Trimming took 8 bases from V and 0 from J, leaving 13 bases between them. From germline, CDR1 is MNHEY and CDR2 SVGAGI. CDR3 size: 14 residues. This CDR3 reads CASVSFHMNTEAFF. CDR3 bases: TGTGCCAGCGTCAGCTTTCATATGAACACTGAAGCTTTCTTT.

This clonotype was detected ten times or more. CDR3 sequence reads: CASSPQQGTLNTGELFF. DNA of the CDR3: TGTGCCAGCAGCCCGCAACAGGGGACCCTGAACACCGGGGAGCTGTTTTTT. V usage is TRBV7-2 and J usage is TRBJ2-2, with 7 bases fitting TRBD1. Germline loops: CDR1 SGHTA, CDR2 FQGNSA. The J segment lost 1 base and the V segment lost 5 bases, leaving 10 bases of the junction unmatched. This CDR3 spans 17 amino acids.

There are a few counts of this clonotype. The V call is TRBV12-3 or TRBV12-4, the J call TRBJ1-2; the D gene is possibly TRBD1 (5 bases). V lost 5 bases and J 14 bases, leaving 18 bases between the germline ends. This CDR3 comprises 12 residues. In nucleotides, the CDR3 is TGTGCCAGCAGTCCCCCCGAAGGGGCTAATACCTTC. It specifies CASSPPEGANTF.

This clonotype occurred many times. This chain connects TRBV7-9 to TRBJ1-5; D remains ambiguous. This CDR3 is 12 amino acids long. The V and J ends lost 5 bases and 5 bases respectively, with 7 bases between them. CDR1 and CDR2 (germline): SEHNR, FQNEAQ (reference sequence). The CDR3 region has the DNA TGTGCCAGCAGCCCAGCGGATCAGCCCCAGCATTTT. Translated, it gives CASSPADQPQHF.

The rearrangement uses TRBV20-1 and TRBJ1-5, with 7 positions matching TRBD1. This CDR3 has 16 residues. Germline CDR1 DFQATT, CDR2 SNEGSKA (reference sequence). With 0 bases clipped from V and 1 base from J, the junction kept 6 bases outside the gene matches. The CDR3 DNA sequence: TGCAGTGCTAGAGATCTGGCACAGGGGAGCAATCAGCCCCAGCATTTT. Translation gives CSARDLAQGSNQPQHF.

In this sample, this clonotype turned up many times. The chain carries TRBV7-8 and TRBJ1-3; TRBD1 matches at 12 bases. V dropped 5 bases and J dropped 3; count of bases not matched to a gene: 5. This CDR3 comprises 16 residues. CDR1 is SGHVS and CDR2 is FQNEAQ in the germline V gene. DNA for the CDR3: TGTGCCAGCAGCATCGGGACAGGGGGCATTGGAAACACCATATATTTT. Residues: CASSIGTGGIGNTIYF.

This sequence joins TRBV20-1 and TRBJ1-2, with 9 bases identical to TRBD1. Germline lookup yields CDR1 DFQATT and CDR2 SNEGSKA (reference sequence). V gave up 4 bases and J gave up 7 bases; unmatched junction bases: 7. The CDR3 length is 13 residues. The chain's CDR3 is CSATRDRVGGYTF. The CDR3 DNA reads as TGCAGTGCTACCAGGGACAGGGTGGGTGGCTACACCTTC.

The sample holds many counts of this clonotype. The CDR3 reads CAISDRSSSYEQYF. CDR3 nucleotide sequence: TGTGCCATCAGTGACAGATCGTCCTCCTACGAGCAGTACTTC. The rearrangement joins TRBV10-3 to TRBJ2-7, with no clear D. Germline assignment: CDR1 ENHRY and CDR2 SYGVKD. The ends were cut back, 3 bases at V and 0 bases at J, with 9 bases in the middle. The CDR3 sequence is 14 residues long.

This clonotype was found a few times. The chain is built from TRBV3-1 and TRBJ2-2; 8 nucleotides match TRBD1. The length of the CDR3 is 14 residues. V shed 3 bases, J shed 4 bases, and the junction held 1 base outside the gene matches. Looked up from germline, CDR1 is LGHDT and CDR2 is YNNKEL (reference sequence). Here the CDR3 DNA reads TGTGCCAGCAGCCAGGACAGGGTCACCGGGGAGCTGTTTTTT. Amino acid sequence: CASSQDRVTGELFF. The variable domain in full, completed from reference TRBV3-1 and TRBJ2-2, reads DTAVSQTPKYLVTQMGNDKSIKCEQNLGHDTMYWYKQDSKKFLKIMFSYNNKELIINETVPNRFSPKSPDKAHLNLHINSLELGDSAVYFCASSQDRVTGELFFGEGSRLTVL.

The table lists this clonotype with a few counts. CDR3 sequence reads: CASSYSVQIPYNEQFF. The CDR3 DNA sequence: TGTGCCAGCAGTTACTCTGTACAGATTCCTTACAATGAGCAGTTCTTC. The V call is TRBV6-2 or TRBV6-3, the J call TRBJ2-1; D unclear. Trimming took 0 bases from V and 4 from J, leaving 13 bases between them. The CDR3 runs to 16 residues. The V gene's germline CDR1 is MNHEY and CDR2 SVGEGT.